Following are 18 T cell receptor beta chains from one sample sequenced in a study of blood T cell repertoires in COVID-19. TCRdb's copy holds only in-frame clones and misses some; the assay was immunoSEQ multiplex PCR. The sample holds tens of thousands of clones; roughly 92% are singletons and the top ten take 2.1%. The specimen was peripheral blood. The receptors come from a human donor in a cohort sampled during active COVID-19.

This chain connects TRBV11-3 to TRBJ2-3; 11 bases are a match to TRBD2. Germline assignment: CDR1 SGHNT and CDR2 YENEEA. This CDR3 comprises 14 residues. Losses at the gene ends were 8 bases for V and 4 bases for J; bases not matched to a gene: 5. The CDR3 region has the DNA TGTGCCAGCTTGCTAGCGGGAGGACCAGATACGCAGTATTTT. Encoded protein: CASLLAGGPDTQYF.

The chain couples TRBV9 to TRBJ1-2, with TRBD1 matching 8 bases. CDR3 length equals 13 residues. The germline V gene has CDR1 SGDLS and CDR2 YYNGEE. V lost 3 bases and J lost 9; bases outside the gene matches: 7. The CDR3, as DNA: TGTGCCAGCAGCGCTCTAACAGGGGGAAGCTACACCTTC. Translating it yields CASSALTGGSYTF.

The chain has TRBV30 and TRBJ2-3; D is ambiguous. Germline CDR1 is GTSNPN and CDR2 is SVGIG (reference sequence). Between the trimmed V and J ends, which lost 5 bases and 2 bases, there was a span of 17 bases. The CDR3 runs to 15 residues. The CDR3 is CAWGTDMGSTDTQYF. In DNA, the CDR3 is TGTGCCTGGGGTACTGACATGGGCTCCACAGATACGCAGTATTTT.

The rearrangement links TRBV3-1 (or the pseudogene TRBV3-2) to TRBJ1-3, with D maybe TRBD1 (6 bases). Germline V CDR1 and CDR2: LGHDT, YNNKEL (reference sequence). Trimming removed 3 bases at V and 4 bases at J, with 13 bases between. This CDR3 has 15 amino acids. CDR3 protein: CASSQAGVAGNTIYF. DNA of the CDR3: TGTGCCAGCAGCCAGGCAGGGGTTGCCGGAAACACCATATATTTT.

The chain uses TRBV6-5 and TRBJ1-6; 9 positions match TRBD1. CDR1 MNHEY and CDR2 SVGAGI come from the germline V gene. V shed 5 bases, J shed 9 bases, and the junction held 8 bases outside the gene matches. The CDR3 spans 15 residues. DNA for the CDR3: TGTGCCAGCAGTACGGGGGACAGGGATGGTTCACCCCTCCACTTT. Encoded protein: CASSTGDRDGSPLHF.

The table lists this clone with a count of one. The V and J genes are TRBV5-1 and TRBJ2-1; TRBD2 agrees at 9 bases. Trimming took 0 bases from V and 5 from J; bases not matched to a gene: 6. The CDR3 totals 16 residues. CDR1 is SGHRS and CDR2 is YFSETQ in the germline V gene. CDR3 bases: TGCGCCAGCAGCTTGGCTGGACTAGCGAAAAACAATGAGCAGTTCTTC. This gives the protein CASSLAGLAKNNEQFF.

The chain couples TRBV7-8 to TRBJ2-5; TRBD2 matches 9 bases. This CDR3 is 16 amino acids long. The germline gives CDR1 SGHVS, CDR2 FQNEAQ. V lost 1 base and J lost 5; bases outside the gene matches: 8. CDR3 amino acids: CASSLGVSGSRETQYF. Written as DNA, the CDR3 is TGTGCCAGCAGCTTAGGGGTTAGCGGGAGTAGGGAGACCCAGTACTTC.

This rearrangement joins TRBV4-1 to TRBJ1-1, with D unresolved. Germline V gene sequence: CDR1 MGHRA, CDR2 YSYEKL. This CDR3 is built from 15 residues. V gave up 3 bases and J gave up 0 bases, with 11 bases separating them. The CDR3 sequence is CASSQVGQMNTEAFF. The DNA of the CDR3 is TGCGCCAGCAGCCAGGTCGGTCAAATGAACACTGAAGCTTTCTTT.

The chain links TRBV11-3 to TRBJ2-5; 8 bases are a match to TRBD2. This CDR3 is built from 16 residues. Trimming took 5 bases from V and 4 from J; bases not matched to a gene: 12. In germline, CDR1 is SGHNT, CDR2 YENEEA. DNA of the CDR3: TGTGCCAGCAGCATCCTCTGGCGGGAGGAGCGAGAGACCCAGTACTTC. Translation gives CASSILWREERETQYF.

This chain connects TRBV3-1 (or the pseudogene TRBV3-2) to TRBJ2-1; 9 nucleotides agree with TRBD2. This CDR3 is built from 17 residues. Trimming cost V 2 bases and J 7 bases; bases outside gene matches: 12. From germline, CDR1 is LGHDT and CDR2 YNNKEL (reference sequence). CDR3 protein: CASSQSRWREGRNEQFF. Written as DNA, the CDR3 is TGTGCCAGCAGCCAAAGTCGTTGGCGGGAGGGCAGAAATGAGCAGTTCTTC.

The chain joins TRBV24-1 to TRBJ2-2, with TRBD2 matching over 7 bases. Germline V gene data show CDR1 as KGHDR and CDR2 as SFDVKD. CDR3 size: 17 residues. V lost 2 bases, J lost 5 bases, and 10 bases stayed unmatched. This chain's CDR3 is CATSDSQAGLATGELFF. For the CDR3, the DNA is TGTGCCACCAGTGATTCACAAGCGGGATTGGCTACCGGGGAGCTGTTTTTT.

This chain links TRBV25-1 with TRBJ2-1; 9 nucleotides align to TRBD2. Trimming took 6 bases from V and 5 from J; bases not matched to a gene: 17. Per germline, CDR1 MGHDK and CDR2 SYGVNS. The CDR3 consists of 18 residues. CDR3 DNA: TGTGCCAGCAGACCCCAGGGGCTGCGGGAGGGGAAGAACAATGAGCAGTTCTTC. The encoded protein is CASRPQGLREGKNNEQFF.

This chain links TRBV2 with TRBJ2-1, with 9 positions matching TRBD2. Germline CDR1 and CDR2: SNHLY and FYNNEI. The CDR3 runs to 16 residues. Trimming removed 0 bases from V and 6 bases from J; junction bases left unmatched: 6. This CDR3 is CASSEASGTSSNEQFF. CDR3 DNA sequence: TGTGCCAGCAGTGAAGCCTCCGGGACTAGCAGCAATGAGCAGTTCTTC.

V gene TRBV29-1 combines with J gene TRBJ1-5; D might be TRBD1 (6 bases). This CDR3 region has 13 residues. Trimming cost V 5 bases and J 2 bases, with 10 bases left between them. Germline V gene data show CDR1 as SQVTM and CDR2 as ANQGSEA. The CDR3 loop is CSVIGGGNQPQHF. The DNA of the CDR3 is TGCAGCGTTATAGGGGGTGGCAATCAGCCCCAGCATTTT.

The chain couples TRBV9 to TRBJ2-7; 13 nucleotides align to TRBD2. Germline trimming cut 3 bases from V and 4 bases from J; bases unmatched to any gene: 7. Germline CDR1 is SGDLS and CDR2 is YYNGEE. CDR3 length equals 16 residues. The CDR3 bases are TGTGCCAGCAGCGGACAGCCGGGACTAGCGGGATACGAGCAGTACTTC. This gives the protein CASSGQPGLAGYEQYF.

Only one count was recorded for this clone. The chain carries TRBV6-5 and TRBJ1-2; D is uncertain. This CDR3 comprises 16 residues. Germline lookup yields CDR1 MNHEY and CDR2 SVGAGI. Trimming removed 0 bases at V and 7 bases at J, with 18 bases between. CDR3 sequence (DNA): TGTGCCAGCAGTTACTCGATTATCTCCCAGGTCGGTGGCTACACCTTC. Translation gives CASSYSIISQVGGYTF.

The chain links TRBV5-1 to TRBJ2-5, with 7 bases matching TRBD1. Looked up from germline, CDR1 is SGHRS and CDR2 is YFSETQ. This CDR3 spans 14 amino acids. V gave up 4 bases and J gave up 2 bases; unmatched junction bases: 5. The CDR3 region is CASSPGQPQETQYF. For the CDR3, the DNA is TGCGCCAGCAGCCCGGGACAGCCACAAGAGACCCAGTACTTC.

The chain has TRBV28 and TRBJ2-7; 14 bases are shared with TRBD2. Unmatched junction bases numbered 11, after V lost 4 bases and J lost 3 bases. In germline, CDR1 is MDHEN, CDR2 SYDVKM. This CDR3 has 18 residues. Here the CDR3 reads CASSYPLGTSGSLYEQYF. The CDR3 DNA reads TGTGCCAGCAGTTACCCTCTTGGGACTAGCGGGAGTCTCTACGAGCAGTACTTC.